The clone carrying this T cell receptor (beta chain) came up a few times. Its antigen remains unknown. The germline CDR1 and CDR2 sequences are MGHRA and YSYEKL. The CDR3 covers 15 residues. The trim removed 6 bases at V and 3 bases at J, leaving 11 bases unmatched. This entry belongs to a study of T-cell memory formation after mild COVID-19. About the study: Clusters were largely donor specific.

UMIs and sample barcodes were carried by the TCR alpha and TCR beta cDNA libraries that 5'RACE produced using constant-segment primers. From the 5' RACE reads, TCRdb called clonotypes with MiXCR, one entry per CDR3 protein. The sample contains 350,000 to 500,000 distinct CDR3 sequences, about 20% of which appear only once. General observations from the study: The study found balanced CD4/CD8 in clones contracting day 15 to 85 and a CD4+ lean in later expanders. Some SARS-CoV-2-responding clones were already detected in memory before infection.

This receptor was identified in an adult woman who had mild COVID-19 (a few samples of this study predate the infection). Cell type and time point are not known. J is TRBJ2-7 and V is TRBV4-1, with TRBD1 matching 7 bases. The sequencing input was PBMCs or a T cell subset sorted from them (not recorded which). CDR3 nucleotide sequence: TGCGCCAGCAGTCAAAAACAGGGGTCTCACTACGAGCAGTACTTC. Protein product: CASSQKQGSHYEQYF.